This T cell receptor (beta chain) derives from a study of identifying expanded T cells in peripheral blood (dated by TCRdb to the late 2010s). Study-wide context: Separate aliquots of the same genomic DNA pool were sequenced to produce technical replicates, and four replicates were compared in pairs. Results and caveats for the whole study, not just this receptor: Both the number of clones called differentially abundant and the false-positive rate were significantly reduced by the beta-binomial model across all healthy-donor time intervals. The binomial model flagged approximately 1.2 differentially abundant clones between technical replicates but about 16 over roughly two weeks and 19 over four weeks. In all healthy donors, the variance in clone template counts between samples taken 2 to 3 weeks apart rose significantly as total template count increased. The authors expected biological variance in healthy repertoires might increase further over much longer intervals such as months to years.

No immune events, such as infections, were documented for the healthy donors during the collection period. Blood repertoires from healthy donors were used as a training cohort for calibrating time-dependent variance in a beta-binomial model of differential abundance of T-cell clones. The training cohort included around ten healthy donors, of whom 3 were female and 7 were male. On average the donors were about 40 years old, and their ages spanned roughly 25 to 65 years. Whole blood was collected from each healthy donor at three time points spaced 2 to 3 weeks apart and obtained from a commercial supplier. Genomic DNA was extracted from unsorted whole blood for immunosequencing. The immunoSEQ Assay, which relies on bias-controlled multiplex PCR amplification of genomic DNA, was used to profile TCRbeta CDR3 regions. Concerning the study's data processing: The absolute abundance of each unique TCRbeta CDR3 region was quantified after sequences were collapsed and filtered. Two models were used to test differential abundance: a binomial model (Fisher-equivalent) and a beta-binomial model that adds time-dependent variance fitted from healthy donors. Clones with fewer than 5 combined templates were removed, and a clone was called differentially abundant if the clone's Benjamini-Hochberg FDR was below 0.01. The form v = (b*log(k)+a)^2 was used to model beta-binomial variance as a function of total template count across the two samples. This is the immuneACCESS table as TCRdb keeps it, with only in-frame sequences that have V and J called. A part of the clones is gone; compared with another copy, unresolved V genes explain less than half, and the rest is unexplained. V, J and clone size were drawn from that table, and D and trimming were deduced from the DNA. Present in this sample are about 100,000 clones, about 89% of which were seen just once. The ten biggest clones cover about 16% of the sample.

Comments on this clone: No cognate antigen has been identified for it. No quality values exist for individual bases; no much larger clone is one base distant.

Reading the germline V gene gives CDR1 SGHTA and CDR2 FQGNSA. Trimming accounts for 4 bases at V and 0 bases at J, while the number of junction bases matched to no gene is 8. Reading from cysteine to phenylalanine, the CDR3 counts 17 amino acids. Of the read, only the CDR3 DNA is kept; its 51 bases are in frame from base 1. This sequence was found in a person aged 18-69 years in good health. The sequence is built from TRBV7-2 and TRBJ2-2; 7 bases in between match TRBD2. The sequenced sample was blood. The bases are TGTGCCAGCAGCTACCCTCGAGCGGGGACGAACACCGGGGAGCTGTTTTTT. The translation is CASSYPRAGTNTGELFF.